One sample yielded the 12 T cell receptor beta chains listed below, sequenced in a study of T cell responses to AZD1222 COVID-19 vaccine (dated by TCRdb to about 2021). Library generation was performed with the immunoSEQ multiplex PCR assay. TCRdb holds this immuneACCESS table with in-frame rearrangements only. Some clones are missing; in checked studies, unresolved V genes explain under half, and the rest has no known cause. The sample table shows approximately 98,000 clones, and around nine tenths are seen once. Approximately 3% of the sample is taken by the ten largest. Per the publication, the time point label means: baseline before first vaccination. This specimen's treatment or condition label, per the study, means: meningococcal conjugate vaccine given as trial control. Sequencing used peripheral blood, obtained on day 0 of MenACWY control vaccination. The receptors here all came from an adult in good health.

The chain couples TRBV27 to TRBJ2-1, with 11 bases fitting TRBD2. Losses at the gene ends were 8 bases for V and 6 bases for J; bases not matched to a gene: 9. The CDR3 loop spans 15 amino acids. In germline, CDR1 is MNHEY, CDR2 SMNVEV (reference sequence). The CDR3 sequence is CASLVLAGGINEQFF. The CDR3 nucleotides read TGTGCCAGCCTGGTGCTAGCGGGGGGAATCAATGAGCAGTTCTTC.

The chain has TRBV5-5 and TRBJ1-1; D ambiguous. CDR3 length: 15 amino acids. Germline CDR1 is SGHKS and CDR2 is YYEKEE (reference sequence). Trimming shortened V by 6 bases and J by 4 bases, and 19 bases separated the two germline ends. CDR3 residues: CASTDSRGGSTEAFF. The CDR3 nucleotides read TGTGCCAGCACCGATTCTCGGGGAGGAAGCACTGAAGCTTTCTTT.

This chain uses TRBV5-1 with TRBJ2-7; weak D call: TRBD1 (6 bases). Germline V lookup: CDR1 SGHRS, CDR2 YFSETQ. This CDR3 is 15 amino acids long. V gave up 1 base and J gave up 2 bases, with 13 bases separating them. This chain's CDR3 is CASSLTGTLTYEQYF. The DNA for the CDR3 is TGCGCCAGCAGCTTGACCGGGACACTGACCTACGAGCAGTACTTC.

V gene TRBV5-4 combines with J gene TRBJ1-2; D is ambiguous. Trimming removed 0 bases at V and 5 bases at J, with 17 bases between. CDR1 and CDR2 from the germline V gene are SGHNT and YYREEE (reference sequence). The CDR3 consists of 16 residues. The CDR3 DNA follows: TGTGCCAGCAGCTTGGCCAACGGCAGGACTTATTATGGCTACACCTTC. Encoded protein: CASSLANGRTYYGYTF.

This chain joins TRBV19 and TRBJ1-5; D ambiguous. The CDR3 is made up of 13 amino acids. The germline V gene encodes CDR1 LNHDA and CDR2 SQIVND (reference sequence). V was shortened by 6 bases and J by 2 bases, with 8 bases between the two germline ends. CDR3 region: CASRKMGNQPQHF. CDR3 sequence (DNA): TGTGCCAGTAGGAAGATGGGCAATCAGCCCCAGCATTTT.

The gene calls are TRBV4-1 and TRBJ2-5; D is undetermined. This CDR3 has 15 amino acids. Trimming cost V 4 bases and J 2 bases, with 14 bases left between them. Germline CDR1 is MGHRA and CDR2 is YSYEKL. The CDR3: CASSLGSAEQETQYF. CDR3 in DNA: TGCGCCAGCAGCCTAGGCAGCGCAGAACAAGAGACCCAGTACTTC.

The CDR3 loop reads CAWSLTGGSPLHF. The CDR3 DNA is TGTGCCTGGAGCCTGACAGGGGGCTCACCCCTCCACTTT. V is TRBV30 and J is TRBJ1-6; 10 bases are shared with TRBD1. The CDR3 is 13 amino acids. V dropped 3 bases and J dropped 10; count of bases not matched to a gene: 3. Germline V CDR1 and CDR2: GTSNPN, SVGIG (reference sequence). Drawing the rest from reference TRBV30 and TRBJ1-6, the complete variable domain is SQTIHQWPATLVQPVGSPLSLECTVEGTSNPNLYWYRQAAGRGLQLLFYSVGIGQISSEVPQNLSASRPQDRQFILSSKKLLLSDSGFYLCAWSLTGGSPLHFGNGTRLTVT.

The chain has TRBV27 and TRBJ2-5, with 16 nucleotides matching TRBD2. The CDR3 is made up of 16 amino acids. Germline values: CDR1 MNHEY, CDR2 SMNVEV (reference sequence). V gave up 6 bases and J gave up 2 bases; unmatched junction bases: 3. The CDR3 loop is CASRGLAGGQQETQYF. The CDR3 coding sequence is TGTGCCAGCAGGGGACTAGCGGGGGGGCAACAAGAGACCCAGTACTTC.

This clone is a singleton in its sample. CDR3 sequence (DNA): TGTGCCAGCAGCCAAGAAGCCTGGGATGAGCAGTTCTTC. Translation: CASSQEAWDEQFF. The chain carries TRBV4-2 and TRBJ2-1, with D unclear. Trimming removed 0 bases at V and 8 bases at J, with 8 bases between. Germline V CDR1 and CDR2: LGHNA, YNFKEQ. The length of the CDR3 is 13 residues.

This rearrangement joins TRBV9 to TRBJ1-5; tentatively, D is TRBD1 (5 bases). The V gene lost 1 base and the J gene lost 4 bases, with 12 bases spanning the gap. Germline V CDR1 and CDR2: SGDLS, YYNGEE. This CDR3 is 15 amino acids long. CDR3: CASSVSGTPNQPQHF. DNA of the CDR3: TGTGCCAGCAGCGTATCAGGGACCCCGAATCAGCCCCAGCATTTT.

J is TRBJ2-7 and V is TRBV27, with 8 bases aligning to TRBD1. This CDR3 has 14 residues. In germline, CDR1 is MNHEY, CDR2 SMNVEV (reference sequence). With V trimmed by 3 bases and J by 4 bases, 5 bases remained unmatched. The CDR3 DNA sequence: TGTGCCAGCAGTTTCACAGGGGGTAAATACGAGCAGTACTTC. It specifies CASSFTGGKYEQYF.

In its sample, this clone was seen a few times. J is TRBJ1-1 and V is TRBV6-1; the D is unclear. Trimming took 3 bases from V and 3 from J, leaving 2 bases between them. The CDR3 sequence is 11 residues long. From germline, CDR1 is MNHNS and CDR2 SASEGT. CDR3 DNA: TGTGCCAGCAGTGAGGACACTGAAGCTTTCTTT. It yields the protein CASSEDTEAFF.